This T cell receptor beta chain appears in the sequencing data of a study of cytomegalovirus exposure and HLA in healthy donors. The overall study: The Caucasian-associated ancestry cluster held over 65% of 300 to 450 genotyped donors.

When sampled, the donors appeared nominally healthy, though they likely had unrecorded immune exposures. The PCR used 60 Vbeta and 13 Jbeta primers. Here immunoSEQ multiplex PCR was the method, and the copy in TCRdb shows in-frame clones only, minus some. This table has 90,000 to 110,000 clones, roughly 13% appearing once. Looked up from germline, CDR1 is SGHRS and CDR2 is YFSETQ. Trimming removed 0 bases at V and 1 base at J, with 13 bases between. The length of the CDR3 is 16 residues. About this clone itself: The same CDR3 also results from other DNA sequences found in this sample.

The chain recombines TRBV5-1 with TRBJ1-1, with D hard to call. This TCR came from a man in his forties or fifties in good health and CMV-seropositive. Sequencing used PBMCs. CDR3 amino acids: CASSLVAGAGNTEAFF. The CDR3 coding sequence is TGCGCCAGCAGCTTGGTAGCGGGTGCGGGGAACACTGAAGCTTTCTTT.